This TCR beta chain was recovered during a study of T cell repertoires in ileal Crohn's disease. Turning to the study itself: Operated complications were stricturing disease (about 60%) and penetrating disease (approximately 39%). Study-wide results and limits: All patients with clonality above 26.8% had endoscopic recurrence.

Included were adult ileal or ileocolonic Crohn's patients indicated for ileocolonic resection. Trimming shortened V by 7 bases and J by 7 bases, and 17 bases separated the two germline ends. The CDR3 length is 14 residues. The V gene's germline CDR1 is SNHLY and CDR2 FYNNEI. Assay used: immunoSEQ multiplex PCR; TCRdb lists only in-frame clones, some missing. In the table there are 30,000 to 35,000 clones, around four fifths of which are singletons. To note about this clone: Its antigen is not known.

The rearrangement uses TRBV2 and TRBJ2-1, with D possibly TRBD1 on 5 matching bases. Input material: ileal tissue. This TCR derives from an adult with Crohn's disease. CDR3 nucleotide sequence: TGTGCCAGCATGGCTCAGGGCATGAGTAATGAGCAGTTCTTC. It yields the protein CASMAQGMSNEQFF.